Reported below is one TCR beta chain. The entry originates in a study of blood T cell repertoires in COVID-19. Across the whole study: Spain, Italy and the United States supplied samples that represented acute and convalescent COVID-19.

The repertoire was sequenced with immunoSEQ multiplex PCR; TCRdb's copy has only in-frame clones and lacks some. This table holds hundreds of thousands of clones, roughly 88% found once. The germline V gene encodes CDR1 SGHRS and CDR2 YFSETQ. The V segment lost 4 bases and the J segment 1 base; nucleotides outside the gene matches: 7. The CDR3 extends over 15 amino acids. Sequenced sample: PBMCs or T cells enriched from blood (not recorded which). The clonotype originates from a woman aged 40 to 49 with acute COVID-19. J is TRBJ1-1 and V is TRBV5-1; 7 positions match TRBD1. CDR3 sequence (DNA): TGCGCCAGCAGCGCGTCAACAGGGGCGAACACTGAAGCTTTCTTT. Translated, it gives CASSASTGANTEAFF.